This T cell receptor beta chain was captured in a study of T cells in Graves' hyperthyroidism and ophthalmopathy. Study summary: Before any treatment, at initial diagnosis, peripheral blood was collected.

Researchers amplified the TCR beta CDR3 regions from RNA transcripts. TCR CDR3 regions were first amplified by RT-PCR with HTBI primers. One entry per CDR3 protein results from TCRdb running MiXCR on the multiplex PCR reads. The table has around 500,000 distinct CDR3 sequences, 13% to 15% seen once. Diagnosis of hyperthyroidism was new in patients aged 18 to 65, and its duration was under 2 months. This clonotype was seen a few times. A clone one base away is much larger, so this may be a read error. Germline V gene sequence: CDR1 SGHAT, CDR2 FQNNGV. This CDR3 is 16 amino acids long. This clonotype was sampled from a woman aged 18-29 years with Graves' hyperthyroidism. The rearrangement joins TRBV11-2 to TRBJ2-5; the match to TRBD1 covers 7 bases. Material: blood. Written as DNA, the CDR3 is TGTGCCAGCAGCTTAGATGACAGGGAAGAGGTGGAGACCCGGTACTTC. Translation gives CASSLDDREEVETRYF.